The clone carrying this T cell receptor (beta chain) occurred a few times. Its antigen is as yet unknown. The data stem from a study of T cell repertoires in cytomegalovirus infection. MiXCR, run by TCRdb on the reads, gives a single entry per CDR3 protein. The sample has roughly 180,000 distinct CDR3 sequences, less than 25% seen once. The CDR3 sequence is 14 residues long. With 3 bases clipped from V and 3 bases from J, the junction kept 4 bases outside the gene matches. Germline V gives CDR1 MNHNY, CDR2 SVGAGI (reference sequence). The chain carries TRBV6-6 and TRBJ2-7; 8 positions match TRBD1. Sample: CD8+ T cells from cultured PBMCs, taken from culture after CMV antigen stimulation. The TCR was taken from a human donor in good health (CMV status not recorded). Some clones in this sample may be carry-over from other donors' samples. For the CDR3, the DNA is TGTGCCAGCAGTTATCCGGGACAGGACTACGAGCAGTACTTC. Its translation is CASSYPGQDYEQYF.